The 3 T cell receptor beta chains below were found in one sample sequenced in a study of cytomegalovirus exposure and HLA in healthy donors. The primer mix had 60 Vbeta and 13 Jbeta primers. Only in-frame clones appear in the TCRdb table, and some are missing; sequencing was by immunoSEQ multiplex PCR. The sample has tens of thousands of clones, and its top ten clones hold around 4.2%. Sequencing was carried out using PBMCs. All receptors derive from a woman between 35 and 50 years old in good health and CMV-seropositive.

This chain connects TRBV14 to TRBJ2-7; tentative D call: TRBD1 (5 bases). Germline loops: CDR1 SGHDN, CDR2 FVKESK. The V end lost 5 bases, the J end lost 2 bases, and 10 bases lay between the germline ends. This CDR3 has 13 residues. CDR3: CASSRTLAYEQYF. In nucleotides, the CDR3 is TGTGCCAGCAGCAGGACATTAGCCTACGAGCAGTACTTC.

J is TRBJ1-2 and V is TRBV5-1, with a possible D match to TRBD1 (5 bases). This CDR3 has 14 amino acids. Germline assignment: CDR1 SGHRS and CDR2 YFSETQ. Trimming stripped 4 bases from V and 7 bases from J, with 17 bases between. The CDR3 coding sequence is TGCGCCAGCAGCCAACCAGACAGCTATGGTGGCTACACCTTC. Translation gives CASSQPDSYGGYTF. The full variable domain, completed using reference TRBV5-1 and TRBJ1-2, is KAGVTQTPRYLIKTRGQQVTLSCSPISGHRSVSWYQQTPGQGLQFLFEYFSETQRNKGNFPGRFSGRQFSNSRSEMNVSTLELGDSALYLCASSQPDSYGGYTFGSGTRLTVV.

The chain uses TRBV29-1 and TRBJ2-2; D is perhaps TRBD1 (6 bases). The V gene's germline CDR1 is SQVTM and CDR2 ANQGSEA. CDR3 length: 13 amino acids. The V end lost 6 bases, the J end lost 4 bases, and 12 bases lay between the germline ends. The CDR3 coding sequence is TGCAGCGTCCCCGGGACAATCACCGGGGAGCTGTTTTTT. It is translated as CSVPGTITGELFF.